This T cell receptor beta chain was profiled in a study of T-cell memory formation after mild COVID-19. On the study more broadly: Largely donor-specific sequence clusters came from two donors.

J was trimmed by 5 bases and V by 7 bases; bases with no gene match: 10. CDR3 size: 15 residues. Per the germline V gene, CDR1 is MRHNA and CDR2 is SNTAGT. Using its own MiXCR run on the 5' RACE reads, TCRdb lists one record per CDR3 protein. Counted here are hundreds of thousands of distinct CDR3 sequences, about a fifth occurring once; the ten biggest clones make up under 15%. This clonotype has more than one count but fewer than ten. This sequence originates from an adult woman who had mild COVID-19 (a few samples of this study predate the infection). Cell type and time point are not known. This rearrangement joins TRBV6-4 to TRBJ2-1, with TRBD2 matching 8 bases. Sequencing input: PBMCs or a T cell subset sorted from them (not recorded which). CDR3 amino acids: CASTKTSGANNEQFF. CDR3 nucleotides: TGTGCCAGCACTAAAACTAGCGGAGCAAACAATGAGCAGTTCTTC.